The text below deals with one T cell receptor beta chain. Its antigen is not identified. CDR3 length equals 14 residues. CDR1 is SEHNR and CDR2 is FQNEAQ in the germline V gene (reference sequence). V shed 5 bases, J shed 4 bases, and the junction held 6 bases outside the gene matches. The record originates from a study of cytomegalovirus exposure and HLA in healthy donors. Study details: Out of 180 million or so T cells, an earlier analysis found roughly 110 million unique TCR beta sequences in total.

Study-level findings and limits: Associated with HLA alleles at 0.05 false discovery rate in a later analysis were some 16,000 TCR beta sequences.

Primers: 60 Vbeta forward and 13 Jbeta reverse. Assay: immunoSEQ multiplex PCR; the TCRdb copy retains only in-frame clones and omits some. Of 120,000 or so clones in the sample, roughly two thirds were seen once. The clonotype was recovered from a man aged 25-45 years in good health and CMV-seropositive. The rearrangement uses TRBV7-9 and TRBJ1-2; TRBD1 matches 8 bases. The source material was PBMCs. For the CDR3, the DNA is TGTGCCAGCAGCGGCGGGGACAGGCCCTATGGCTACACCTTC. Translated, it gives CASSGGDRPYGYTF.